This T cell receptor beta chain was recovered during a study of blood T cells in healthy people across ages. Study results and caveats: Diversity estimates drawn from one million T cells were deemed underestimates.

Next came a second PCR, run for about 7 to 12 cycles, which used a sample-barcoded 5' primer along with a J-beta primer mix. Each cDNA molecule, via a template-switch adaptor with 12 random nucleotides, was tagged. A single record per CDR3 protein comes from TCRdb applying MiXCR to the 5' RACE reads. The table lists roughly 1,100,000 distinct CDR3 sequences, under 30% of them singletons, with about 0.72% in the top ten. This clonotype was seen a few times. Its target is unknown. Donation came from healthy Caucasian individuals in Russia who were aged about 6 to 100. This same sample was also part of a study on T cells of mothers and their children. According to that study: According to the study, all extracted RNA entered cDNA synthesis at roughly 1.5 ug per 15 ul.

The receptor was isolated from a girl aged 2 to 10 in good health. The sequencing input was blood.

The DNA of the CDR3 is TGTGCCAGCAGGATCGGGGGAAATAGCAATCAGCCCCAGCATTTT. Its protein is CASRIGGNSNQPQHF. V is TRBV5-6 and J is TRBJ1-5; tentative D call: TRBD1 (5 bases). The CDR3 sequence is 15 residues long. CDR1 and CDR2 (germline): SGHDT, YYEEEE. Trimming stripped 5 bases from V and 0 bases from J, with 12 bases between. Combining the CDR3 with reference TRBV5-6 and TRBJ1-5 gives the whole variable domain DAGVTQSPTHLIKTRGQQVTLRCSPKSGHDTVSWYQQALGQGPQFIFQYYEEEERQRGNFPDRFSGHQFPNYSSELNVNALLLGDSALYLCASRIGGNSNQPQHFGDGTRLSIL.